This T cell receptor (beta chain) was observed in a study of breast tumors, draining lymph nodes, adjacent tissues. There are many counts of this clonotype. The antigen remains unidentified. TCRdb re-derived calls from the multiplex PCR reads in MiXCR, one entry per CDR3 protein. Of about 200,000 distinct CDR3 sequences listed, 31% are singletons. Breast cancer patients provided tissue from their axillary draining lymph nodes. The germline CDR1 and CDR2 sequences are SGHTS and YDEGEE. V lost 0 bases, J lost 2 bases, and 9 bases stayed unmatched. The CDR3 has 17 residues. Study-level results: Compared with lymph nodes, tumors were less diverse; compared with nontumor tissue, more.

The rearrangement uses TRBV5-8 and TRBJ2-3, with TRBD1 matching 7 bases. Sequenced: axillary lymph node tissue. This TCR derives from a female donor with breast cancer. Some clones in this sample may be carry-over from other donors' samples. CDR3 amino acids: CASSLDGSGTATDTQYF. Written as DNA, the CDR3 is TGTGCCAGCAGCTTGGATGGGTCAGGGACAGCCACAGATACGCAGTATTTT.